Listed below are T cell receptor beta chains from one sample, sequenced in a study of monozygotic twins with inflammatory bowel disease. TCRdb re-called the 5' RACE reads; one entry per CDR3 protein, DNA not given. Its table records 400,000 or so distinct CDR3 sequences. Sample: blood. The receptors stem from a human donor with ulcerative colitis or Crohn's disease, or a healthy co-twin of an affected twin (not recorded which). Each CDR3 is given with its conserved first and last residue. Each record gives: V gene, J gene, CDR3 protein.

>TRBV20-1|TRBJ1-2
CSVDRTAFGGYTF
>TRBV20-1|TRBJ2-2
CSASQVGRENTGELFF
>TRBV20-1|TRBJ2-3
CSARVSGGENRDTQYF
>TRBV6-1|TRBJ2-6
CASMIRSTALSGANVLTF
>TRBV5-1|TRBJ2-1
CASTLLGRALNNEQFF
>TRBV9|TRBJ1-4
CASSSEGGTEKLFF
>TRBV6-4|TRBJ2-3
CASSDSGTGVDTQYF
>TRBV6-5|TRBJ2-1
CASSYSIGEGESYEQFF
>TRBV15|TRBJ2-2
CATSRDRAGPNTGELFF
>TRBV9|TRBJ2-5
CASSAMGVEETQYF
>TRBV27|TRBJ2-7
CASRPLSGLAVREQYF
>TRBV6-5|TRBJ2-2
CASSYGRTGPNTGELFF
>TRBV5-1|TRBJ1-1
CASSLGGSNTEAFF
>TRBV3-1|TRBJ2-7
CASSPEDRGIREQYF
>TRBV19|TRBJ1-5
CASSNPSPGSNQPQHF
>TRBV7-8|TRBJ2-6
CASSPRGRSSGANVLTF
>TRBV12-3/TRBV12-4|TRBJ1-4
CASSQGGVNEKLFF
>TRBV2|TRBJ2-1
CASKTLATNEQFF
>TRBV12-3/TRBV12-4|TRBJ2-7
CASSLNGGWAEQYF
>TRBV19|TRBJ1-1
CASIVSHLNTEAFF
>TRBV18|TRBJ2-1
CASSPGEGLTYNEQFF
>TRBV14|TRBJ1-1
CASSRTKMYTEAFF
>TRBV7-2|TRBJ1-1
CASSYALRGTEAFF
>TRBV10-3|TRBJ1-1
CAISEFDRAGAEAFF
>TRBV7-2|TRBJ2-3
CASSSGTSSDTQYF
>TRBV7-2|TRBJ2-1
CASAAVGINEQFF
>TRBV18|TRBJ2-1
CASSPPQGFSYNEQFF
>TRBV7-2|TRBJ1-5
CASSLGGMNQPQHF
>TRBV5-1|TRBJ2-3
CASSQGRGRLISSTDTQYF
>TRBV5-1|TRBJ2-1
CASSPGVAGGEQFF
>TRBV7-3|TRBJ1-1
CASSSGTASEAFF
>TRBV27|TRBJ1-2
CASSPDRTNYGYTF
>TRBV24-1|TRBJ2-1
CATSDLARLEQFF
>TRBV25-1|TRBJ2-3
CASSESFWTEGHTQYF
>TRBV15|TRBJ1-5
CATSRLTGGAYQPQHF
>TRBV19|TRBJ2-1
CASSNWGGQYNEQFF
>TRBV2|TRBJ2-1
CARHPGGAYNEQFF
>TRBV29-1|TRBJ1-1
CSGLKNTEAFF
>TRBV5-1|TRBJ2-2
CASSGTSGTAGELFF
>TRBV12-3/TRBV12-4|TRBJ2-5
CASTPQAGGSKTQYF
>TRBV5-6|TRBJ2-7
CASMVRGGYEQYF
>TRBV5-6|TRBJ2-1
CAGSLTSGYNEQFF
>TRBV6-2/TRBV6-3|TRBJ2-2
CASSRSLAGSTGELFF
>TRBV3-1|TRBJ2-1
CASSPEGTGSWNEQFF
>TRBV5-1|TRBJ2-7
CASSSGQYEQYF